The rows below give T cell receptor beta chains drawn from one sample of a study of blood T cell repertoires in COVID-19. Profiling relied on immunoSEQ multiplex PCR, and the TCRdb table lists in-frame clones only, not all of them. Here the sample spans about 35,000 clones, 80% to 90% being singletons. The specimen sequenced was peripheral blood. The receptors here all came from a man aged 45-65 years with acute or convalescent COVID-19. Each CDR3 is given with its conserved first and last residue. A D gene is named only where the DNA matches it firmly. A clone size is listed for some rows: how often the clone was seen (once, few, many), or a class if it is expanded.

V	D	size	length	J	CDR3	DNA
TRBV5-1	-	-	15	TRBJ2-7	CASSFKRERDYEQYF	TGCGCCAGCAGCTTTAAACGAGAACGGGACTACGAGCAGTACTTC
TRBV7-8	TRBD2	-	16	TRBJ2-2	CASSLRGDPNTGELFF	TGTGCCAGCAGCTTACGGGGGGATCCGAACACCGGGGAGCTGTTTTTT
TRBV4-1	-	-	14	TRBJ1-6	CASSQVQGNSPLHF	TGCGCCAGCAGCCAAGTTCAGGGGAATTCACCCCTCCACTTT
TRBV7-9	TRBD1	few	18	TRBJ2-2	CASSSILYGQVNTGELFF	TGTGCCAGCAGCTCGATATTGTACGGACAGGTCAACACCGGGGAGCTGTTTTTT
TRBV2	-	-	15	TRBJ2-2	CASKGFQMNTGELFF	TGTGCCAGCAAGGGGTTTCAGATGAACACCGGGGAGCTGTTTTTT
TRBV7-9	-	-	12	TRBJ1-5	CASSLGARPQHF	TGTGCCAGCAGCTTAGGGGCTCGTCCCCAGCATTTT
TRBV3-1/TRBV3-2	TRBD2	-	13	TRBJ2-7	CASGTSGGDEQYF	TGTGCCAGCGGGACTAGCGGGGGTGACGAGCAGTACTTC
TRBV5-1	-	few	13	TRBJ2-1	CASSSRGSNEQFF	TGCGCCAGCAGCTCCCGAGGGAGCAATGAGCAGTTCTTC
TRBV4-1	TRBD1	-	15	TRBJ1-5	CASSQADRDNQPQHF	TGCGCCAGCAGCCAAGCCGACAGGGACAATCAGCCCCAGCATTTT
TRBV19	-	-	17	TRBJ1-5	CASSTAGPDTSNQPQHF	TGTGCCAGTAGTACGGCAGGGCCAGACACTAGCAATCAGCCCCAGCATTTT
TRBV7-9	TRBD1	-	15	TRBJ2-2	CASSLLTGGPGELFF	TGTGCCAGCAGCTTACTGACAGGGGGTCCCGGGGAGCTGTTTTTT
TRBV19	-	-	12	TRBJ1-1	CASSMVEAEAFF	TGTGCCAGTAGTATGGTAGAAGCTGAAGCTTTCTTT
TRBV29-1	-	-	15	TRBJ2-3	CSVSSTGAGTDTQYF	TGCAGCGTCTCGTCGACAGGTGCTGGCACAGATACGCAGTATTTT
TRBV15	-	-	13	TRBJ2-2	CATSPTRSGELFF	TGTGCCACCAGCCCCACCCGGAGTGGGGAGCTGTTTTTT
TRBV18	-	few	14	TRBJ2-7	CASSPPTPTYEQYF	TGTGCCAGCTCACCACCGACACCTACCTACGAGCAGTACTTC
TRBV11-2	-	-	15	TRBJ1-5	CASSLTPASNQPQHF	TGTGCCAGCAGCTTAACCCCAGCGAGCAATCAGCCCCAGCATTTT
TRBV20-1	-	-	11	TRBJ2-3	CSANQADTQYF	TGCAGTGCTAACCAGGCAGATACGCAGTATTTT
TRBV27	-	-	13	TRBJ2-2	CASSASWAGELFF	TGTGCCAGCAGTGCGTCCTGGGCAGGGGAGCTGTTTTTT
TRBV6-5	-	once	16	TRBJ1-6	CASSYKRGGADSPLHF	TGTGCCAGCAGTTATAAGAGAGGGGGGGCGGATTCACCCCTCCACTTT
TRBV7-9	-	-	15	TRBJ2-7	CASSLETLINYEQYF	TGTGCCAGCAGTTTAGAGACACTTATAAACTACGAGCAGTACTTC
TRBV6-5	TRBD1	-	14	TRBJ1-6	CASSIGGHNSPLHF	TGTGCCAGCTCGATAGGGGGCCATAATTCACCCCTCCACTTT
TRBV9	-	-	15	TRBJ2-7	CASSVGVRGSYEQYF	TGTGCCAGCAGCGTAGGGGTTAGGGGCTCCTACGAGCAGTACTTC
TRBV5-1	TRBD1	-	15	TRBJ2-7	CASSLGDRAPYEQYF	TGCGCCAGCAGCTTGGGGGACAGGGCTCCCTACGAGCAGTACTTC
TRBV28	-	few	13	TRBJ1-3	CASQGPRRNTIYF	TGTGCCAGCCAGGGTCCCCGGAGAAACACCATATATTTT
TRBV10-3	-	once	14	TRBJ1-2	CAISDDRLAHGYTF	TGTGCCATCAGTGATGACAGATTGGCACATGGCTACACCTTC
TRBV18	TRBD1	-	14	TRBJ1-4	CASSRTGVTEKLFF	TGTGCCAGCTCAAGGACAGGGGTGACTGAAAAACTGTTTTTT
TRBV18	TRBD1	-	15	TRBJ1-1	CASYRDRAIYTEAFF	TGTGCCAGCTACCGGGACAGGGCGATTTACACTGAAGCTTTCTTT
TRBV1	-	-	19	TRBJ2-3	CTSSQEGTGRLSFTDTQYF	TGCACCAGCAGCCAAGAGGGGACAGGGCGCCTTTCTTTCACAGATACGCAGTATTTT
TRBV19	-	-	13	TRBJ2-5	CASSINLGGTQYF	TGTGCCAGTAGTATAAATTTGGGGGGGACCCAGTACTTC
TRBV6-4	-	medium-sized	15	TRBJ2-3	CASSDGKGETDTQYF	TGTGCCAGCAGTGACGGGAAGGGGGAAACAGATACGCAGTATTTT
TRBV7-6	TRBD2	-	18	TRBJ2-1	CASSLVGTSGGPYNEQFF	TGTGCCAGCAGCTTAGTAGGGACTAGCGGGGGGCCATACAATGAGCAGTTCTTC
TRBV2	-	-	11	TRBJ2-7	CASSGHVEQYF	TGTGCCAGCAGTGGACACGTCGAGCAGTACTTC
TRBV15	-	-	13	TRBJ1-5	CATSRERGQPQHF	TGTGCCACCAGCAGAGAGCGGGGACAGCCCCAGCATTTT
TRBV5-1	-	-	14	TRBJ1-1	CASSLSVGGTEAFF	TGCGCCAGCAGCTTATCGGTTGGGGGGACTGAAGCTTTCTTT
TRBV7-9	-	few	13	TRBJ2-2	CASAPPGSGELFF	TGTGCCAGCGCCCCCCCAGGGTCCGGGGAGCTGTTTTTT
TRBV5-1	TRBD1	-	16	TRBJ2-3	CASRGGTGWDTDTQYF	TGCGCCAGCAGGGGTGGGACAGGATGGGACACAGATACGCAGTATTTT